The 8 T cell receptor beta chains given below trace back to one sample, sequenced in a study of CD8 T cells in ankylosing spondylitis (dated by TCRdb to the late 2010s). These TCRs' antigens remain unknown. Receptors were amplified or captured by 5' RACE. These reads were obtained on an Illumina HiSeq 2500. TCRdb trimmed public reads at Q25 via fastp, called clones via MiXCR and kept in-frame beta chains. Every entry covers one CDR3 protein and lists the most common genes and DNA from its rows. Present in this sample are 700,000 to 1,000,000 distinct CDR3 sequences, over 9.5% of which were seen just once. The top ten constitute 0.51% of the sample. What the work shows at the level of the full study, not this receptor alone: A TCR beta motif of about eight highly homologous amino acid variants appeared characteristic of blood from ankylosing spondylitis patients.

Sample: blood, either unsorted or a sorted T cell fraction (not recorded which). The receptors were gathered from a male donor with ankylosing spondylitis.

This clonotype was seen repeatedly, ten times or more. V gene TRBV18 combines with J gene TRBJ2-2; D is perhaps TRBD1 (6 bases). CDR1 is KGHSH and CDR2 is LQKENI in the germline V gene. V lost 3 bases and J 3 bases, leaving 8 bases between the germline ends. CDR3 length: 14 residues. The CDR3 DNA reads as TGTGCCAGCTCACCCGGACAGTACACCGGGGAGCTGTTTTTT. It codes for CASSPGQYTGELFF.

This chain uses TRBV6-6 with TRBJ2-3; 10 bases align to TRBD2. V trimming: 8 bases; J trimming: 6 bases; junction bases outside the gene matches: 17. Germline V gene sequence: CDR1 MNHNY, CDR2 SVGAGI (reference sequence). This CDR3 contains 17 residues. CDR3 sequence reads: CASLPLVGAGGRDTQYF. The CDR3 nucleotides read TGTGCCAGCTTACCGCTGGTGGGAGCGGGGGGGAGGGATACGCAGTATTTT.

This chain uses TRBV4-3 with TRBJ2-7; TRBD1 agrees at 10 bases. The J segment lost 3 bases and the V segment lost 4 bases, leaving 12 bases of the junction unmatched. The CDR3 spans 17 residues. CDR1 LGHNA and CDR2 YSLEER come from the germline V gene. CDR3 in amino acids: CASSPETGTGEDYEQYF. CDR3 DNA: TGCGCCAGCAGCCCTGAAACCGGGACAGGGGAGGACTACGAGCAGTACTTC.

This clonotype was counted between two and nine times. This chain uses TRBV20-1 with TRBJ2-3, with D tentatively TRBD2 (6 bases). V lost 4 bases to trimming and J lost 4 bases, with 15 bases between them. The CDR3 runs 14 residues. CDR1 and CDR2 from the germline V gene are DFQATT and SNEGSKA (reference sequence). CDR3 region: CSATGLIDSDTQYF. The CDR3 DNA reads as TGCAGTGCTACAGGACTAATCGACTCAGATACGCAGTATTTT.

The V and J genes are TRBV7-3 and TRBJ1-1; D not resolved. With 3 bases removed from V and 3 bases from J, the gap between germline ends came to 8 bases. The CDR3 sequence is 13 residues long. The germline V gene encodes CDR1 SGHTA and CDR2 FQGTGA. CDR3 loop: CASSFQADTEAFF. CDR3 nucleotides: TGTGCCAGCAGCTTTCAGGCGGACACTGAAGCTTTCTTT.

This chain uses TRBV20-1 with TRBJ2-7, with 12 nucleotides matching TRBD2. Germline V CDR1 and CDR2: DFQATT, SNEGSKA (reference sequence). The V segment lost 5 bases and the J segment 1 base; nucleotides outside the gene matches: 0. This CDR3 is 13 amino acids long. CDR3 sequence reads: CSAGLAGSYEQYF. CDR3 DNA: TGCAGTGCTGGACTAGCGGGGTCCTACGAGCAGTACTTC.

This clonotype has just a few counts. This chain uses TRBV4-2 with TRBJ2-5; D is undetermined. Germline lookup yields CDR1 LGHNA and CDR2 YNFKEQ. The CDR3 contains 14 residues. V lost 1 base and J 4 bases, leaving 10 bases between the germline ends. Here the CDR3 DNA reads TGTGCCAGCAGCCAAGGTCTAAGGGCAGAGACCCAGTACTTC. Amino acid sequence: CASSQGLRAETQYF.

V gene TRBV28 combines with J gene TRBJ2-1, with D possibly being TRBD2 (5 bases). V lost 3 bases, J lost 0 bases, and 18 bases lay in between. Germline lookup yields CDR1 MDHEN and CDR2 SYDVKM. This CDR3 region has 18 residues. The CDR3 coding sequence is TGTGCCAGCAGTTTCCCCCTTCGGGAAAGCAGCTCCTACAATGAGCAGTTCTTC. Translating it yields CASSFPLRESSSYNEQFF.